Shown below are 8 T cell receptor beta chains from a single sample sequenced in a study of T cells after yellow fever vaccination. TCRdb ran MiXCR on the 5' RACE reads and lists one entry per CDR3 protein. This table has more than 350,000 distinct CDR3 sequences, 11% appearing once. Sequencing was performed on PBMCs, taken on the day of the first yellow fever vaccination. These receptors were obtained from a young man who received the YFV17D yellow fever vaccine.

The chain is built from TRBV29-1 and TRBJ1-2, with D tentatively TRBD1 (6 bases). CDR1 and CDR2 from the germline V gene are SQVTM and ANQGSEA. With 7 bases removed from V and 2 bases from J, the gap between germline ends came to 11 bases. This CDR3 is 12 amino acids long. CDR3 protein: CSATGPNYGYTF. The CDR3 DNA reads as TGCAGCGCTACAGGGCCCAACTATGGCTACACCTTC. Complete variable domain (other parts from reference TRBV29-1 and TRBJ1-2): SAVISQKPSRDICQRGTSLTIQCQVDSQVTMMFWYRQQPGQSLTLIATANQGSEATYESGFVIDKFPISRPNLTFSTLTVSNMSPEDSSIYLCSATGPNYGYTFGSGTRLTVV.

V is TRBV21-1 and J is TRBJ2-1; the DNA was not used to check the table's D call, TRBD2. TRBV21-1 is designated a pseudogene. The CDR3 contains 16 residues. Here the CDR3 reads CAREQGPGSTGNEQFF. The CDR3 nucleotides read TGTGCCAGAGAACAGGGACCCGGGTCTACTGGAAATGAGCAGTTCTTC.

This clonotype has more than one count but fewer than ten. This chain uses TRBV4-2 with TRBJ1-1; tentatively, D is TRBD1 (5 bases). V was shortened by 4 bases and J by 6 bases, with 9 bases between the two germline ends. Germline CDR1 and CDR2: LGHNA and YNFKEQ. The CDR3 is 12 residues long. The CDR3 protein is CASSPRTSEAFF. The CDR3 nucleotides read TGTGCCAGCAGCCCCAGGACATCTGAAGCTTTCTTT.

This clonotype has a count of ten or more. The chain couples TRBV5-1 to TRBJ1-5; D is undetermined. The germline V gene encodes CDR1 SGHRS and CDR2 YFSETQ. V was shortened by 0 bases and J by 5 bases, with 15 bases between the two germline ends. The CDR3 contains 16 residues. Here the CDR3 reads CASSLVGPGGHQPQHF. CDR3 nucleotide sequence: TGCGCCAGCAGCTTGGTAGGACCCGGCGGGCATCAGCCCCAGCATTTT.

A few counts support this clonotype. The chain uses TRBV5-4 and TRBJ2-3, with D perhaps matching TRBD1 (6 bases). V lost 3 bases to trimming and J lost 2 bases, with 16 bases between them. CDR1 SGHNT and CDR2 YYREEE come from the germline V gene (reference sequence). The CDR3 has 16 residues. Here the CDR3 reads CASSSPDRSLTDTQYF. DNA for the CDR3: TGTGCCAGCAGCTCTCCTGACAGGTCCCTCACAGATACGCAGTATTTT.

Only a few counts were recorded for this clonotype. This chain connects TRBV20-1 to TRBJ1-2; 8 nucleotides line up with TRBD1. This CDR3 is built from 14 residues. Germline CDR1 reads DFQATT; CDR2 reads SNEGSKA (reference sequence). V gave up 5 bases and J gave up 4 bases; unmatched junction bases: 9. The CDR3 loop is CSAHDRGSLYGYTF. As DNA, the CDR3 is TGCAGTGCTCATGACAGGGGCTCTCTCTATGGCTACACCTTC.

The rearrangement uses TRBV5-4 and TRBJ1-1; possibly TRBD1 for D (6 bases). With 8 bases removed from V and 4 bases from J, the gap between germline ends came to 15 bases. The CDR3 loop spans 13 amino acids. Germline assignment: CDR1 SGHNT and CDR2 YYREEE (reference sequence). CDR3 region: CASGGAPATEAFF. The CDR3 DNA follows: TGTGCCAGTGGGGGGGCGCCGGCCACTGAAGCTTTCTTT.

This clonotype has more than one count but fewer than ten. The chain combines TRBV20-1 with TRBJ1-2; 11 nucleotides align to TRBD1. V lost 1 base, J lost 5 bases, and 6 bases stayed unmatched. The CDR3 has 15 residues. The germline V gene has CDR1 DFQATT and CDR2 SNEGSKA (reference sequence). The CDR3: CSARGTGGAEYGYTF. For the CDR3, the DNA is TGCAGTGCTAGAGGGACAGGGGGCGCAGAATATGGCTACACCTTC.